This T cell receptor beta chain was captured in a study of OX40 agonist ivuxolimab in advanced cancers. For the study in its entirety: Ivuxolimab was a fully human IgG2 agonistic monoclonal antibody targeting the costimulatory receptor OX40 (CD134). Patients were allowed to have had prior anti-PD-1, anti-PD-L1 or anti-CTLA-4 therapy, and roughly 40% of the dose-escalation patients had previously received checkpoint inhibitors. In the dose-escalation cohort, roughly four fifths of patients were male, and the mean age was approximately 64 years, with a range of about 23 to 90. Partial responses occurred in three dose-escalation patients, of whom one had hepatocellular carcinoma and two had cutaneous melanoma. Intravenous ivuxolimab was administered to patients every 2 weeks at six dose levels: 0.01, 0.1, 0.3, 1.5, 3 and 10 mg/kg. Of the 50 to 55 dose-escalation patients, hepatocellular carcinoma was present in some 19, melanoma in roughly 15, renal cell carcinoma in 9 and head and neck cancer in 9. The paper describes the monotherapy dose-escalation part (N of about 55 patients) of the phase I trial of ivuxolimab. Peripheral TCRbeta sequencing aimed to test whether ivuxolimab altered TCR sequence diversity and caused clonal T-cell expansion. The investigation overall reported the following: At doses of 0.1 to 3.0 mg/kg, clonal expansion of both CD4+ and CD8+ T cells in blood was seen between baseline and week 6. Antigen specificity was not determined for the clonally expanded peripheral T cells. Low levels of normalized T-cell clonal expansion were also shown by some nonresponding patients. After ivuxolimab, more expanded clones were found on average in CD8+ T cells than in CD4+ T cells. In the 0.1-3.0 mg/kg groups, partial responders were among the patients with the lowest normalized peripheral clonal expansion, particularly in CD8+ T cells.

Genomic DNA was isolated from the sorted cells so that the TCRbeta CDR3 region could be sequenced. The immunoSEQ Assay was used to sequence the TCRbeta CDR3 regions. As stored in TCRdb, this immuneACCESS dataset retains in-frame rearrangements with V and J assigned. A fraction of the clones does not appear; measured against another copy, unresolved V genes explain less than half of the discrepancy, and the remainder lacks a known reason. Across this sample there are 95,000 to 110,000 clones, with under 95% seen only once. The biggest ten clones account for about 1.2% of the sample. On this clone: What this receptor recognizes is not known. Germline and junction disagree at one end, which may indicate a read error.

The CDR3 starts with the cysteine, ends with the phenylalanine, and has 13 residues. Here the CDR3 DNA is all that survives: 39 bases in frame from base 1. In the germline V gene, CDR1 corresponds to SGHAT and CDR2 to FQNNGV. The trial excluded patients who had a history of autoimmune disease or who were on systemic immunosuppression. Peripheral blood for TCR sequencing was collected from all dose cohorts at baseline, on cycle 4 day 1, and on cycle 7 day 1. The samples were drawn from a first-in-human, open-label, multicenter phase I dose-escalation trial of ivuxolimab. Adults with locally advanced or metastatic melanoma, renal cell, hepatocellular, or head and neck squamous cell carcinoma were enrolled in the trial. Before TCR sequencing, CD4+ and CD8+ T cells were separately sorted from peripheral blood.

The V gene is TRBV11-2 and the J gene is TRBJ1-2, with the D segment identity uncertain. The sequenced sample was CD4+ or CD8+ T cells sorted from blood, obtained in a trial of the OX40 agonist ivuxolimab. The source is an adult with an advanced solid tumor such as melanoma, head and neck, liver or kidney cancer. The CDR3: CASSLQSNYSYTF. The sequenced DNA is TGTGCCAGCAGCTTACAGAGTAACTATAGCTACACCTTC.